These 15 T cell receptor beta chains were all obtained from the same sample, sequenced in a study of blood T cells in healthy people across ages. A second PCR of roughly 7 to 11 cycles used a sample-barcoded 5' primer and a J-beta primer mix. TCRdb processed the 5' RACE reads anew with MiXCR; each CDR3 protein has one entry. In the table there are hundreds of thousands of distinct CDR3 sequences, roughly 20% of which are singletons. The source material was blood. Receptors originate from a man aged 70 or older in good health.

This clonotype was picked up a small number of times. V and J are TRBV6-2 or TRBV6-3 and TRBJ2-5; TRBD2 agrees at 7 bases. The CDR3 loop spans 14 amino acids. Looked up from germline, CDR1 is MNHEY and CDR2 is SVGEGT. J was trimmed by 1 base and V by 5 bases; bases with no gene match: 4. CDR3: CASSNRGVQETQYF. CDR3 coding DNA: TGTGCCAGCAGTAACCGGGGGGTCCAAGAGACCCAGTACTTC.

A few counts support this clonotype. The chain has TRBV11-2 and TRBJ2-5; the match to TRBD2 covers 10 bases. The J call may be mistaken, given a closer DNA end match to TRBJ2-7. The germline V gene encodes CDR1 SGHAT and CDR2 FQNNGV. This CDR3 comprises 14 residues. The CDR3 DNA follows: TGTGCCAGCAGCAGGGGGACTAGCGTCTACGAGCAGTACTTC. Translated, it gives CASSRGTSVYEQYF.

The rearrangement uses TRBV29-1 and TRBJ2-3; maybe TRBD2 (5 bases). Per germline, CDR1 SQVTM and CDR2 ANQGSEA. V lost 0 bases and J lost 9, with 16 bases in between. There are 14 residues in the CDR3. Written as DNA, the CDR3 is TGCAGCGTTGAAGATCTCAGCGGAAGGAGCACGCAGTATTTT. This codes for CSVEDLSGRSTQYF.

The rearrangement uses TRBV28 and TRBJ2-7; D may be TRBD1 (5 bases). Germline V CDR1 and CDR2: MDHEN, SYDVKM. The CDR3 totals 11 residues. This CDR3 reads CADVGPYEQYF. CDR3 bases: TGTGCTGACGTGGGGCCCTACGAGCAGTACTTC.

The chain employs TRBV28 and TRBJ2-3, with TRBD2 matching over 12 bases. The CDR3 is 15 amino acids. Germline values: CDR1 MDHEN, CDR2 SYDVKM. V shed 3 bases, J shed 8 bases, and the junction held 6 bases outside the gene matches. CDR3 protein: CASSFETSGRRTQYF. In nucleotides, the CDR3 is TGTGCCAGCAGTTTCGAGACTAGCGGGAGACGTACGCAGTATTTT. The full variable domain, completed using reference TRBV28 and TRBJ2-3, is DVKVTQSSRYLVKRTGEKVFLECVQDMDHENMFWYRQDPGLGLRLIYFSYDVKMKEKGDIPEGYSVSREKKERFSLILESASTNQTSMYLCASSFETSGRRTQYFGPGTRLTVL.

Many counts were recorded for this clonotype. The V call is TRBV7-3, the J call TRBJ2-1, with TRBD2 matching over 10 bases. Trimming at V came to 0 bases and at J to 7 bases, leaving 12 bases not matched to a gene. The CDR3 has 18 residues. Germline V lookup: CDR1 SGHTA, CDR2 FQGTGA. CDR3 DNA sequence: TGTGCCAGCAGCTTAACGGAGCGATTAGCGGGAGGTGTTAATGAGCAGTTCTTC. Residues: CASSLTERLAGGVNEQFF. Full variable domain (rest looked up from reference TRBV7-3 and TRBJ2-1): GAGVSQTPSNKVTEKGKYVELRCDPISGHTALYWYRQSLGQGPEFLIYFQGTGAADDSGLPNDRFFAVRPEGSVSTLKIQRTERGDSAVYLCASSLTERLAGGVNEQFFGPGTRLTVL.

This clonotype was observed a handful of times. J is TRBJ1-1 and V is TRBV5-1; possible D gene TRBD1, 6 bases. The V gene lost 4 bases and the J gene lost 1 base, with 11 bases spanning the gap. CDR3 size: 14 residues. The germline V gene has CDR1 SGHRS and CDR2 YFSETQ. CDR3: CASSSEGGNTEAFF. The CDR3 nucleotides are TGCGCCAGCAGCAGTGAGGGGGGGAACACTGAAGCTTTCTTT. Filled out from reference TRBV5-1 and TRBJ1-1, the complete variable domain reads KAGVTQTPRYLIKTRGQQVTLSCSPISGHRSVSWYQQTPGQGLQFLFEYFSETQRNKGNFPGRFSGRQFSNSRSEMNVSTLELGDSALYLCASSSEGGNTEAFFGQGTRLTVV.

This chain joins TRBV9 and TRBJ2-5; D possibly corresponds to TRBD2 (6 bases). Trimming left V 0 bases short and J 3 bases short, with 15 bases between. The germline gives CDR1 SGDLS, CDR2 YYNGEE. There are 16 residues in the CDR3. CDR3 amino acids: CASSVASGRREETQYF. CDR3 nucleotides: TGTGCCAGCAGCGTAGCGTCGGGGAGGAGGGAAGAGACCCAGTACTTC.

A few counts support this clonotype. The V and J genes are TRBV24-1 and TRBJ2-1, with 11 bases identical to TRBD2. There are 15 residues in the CDR3. Germline values: CDR1 KGHDR, CDR2 SFDVKD. Losses at the gene ends were 3 bases for V and 5 bases for J; bases not matched to a gene: 2. CDR3 loop: CATSDVLAGDNEQFF. In DNA form, the CDR3 reads TGTGCCACCAGTGATGTACTAGCGGGGGACAATGAGCAGTTCTTC.

This clonotype was counted only a few times. The chain has TRBV5-5 and TRBJ2-3; TRBD2 matches at 10 bases. The CDR3 runs to 15 residues. V gave up 4 bases and J gave up 3 bases; unmatched junction bases: 5. CDR1 and CDR2 (germline): SGHKS, YYEKEE (reference sequence). DNA for the CDR3: TGTGCCAGCAGCCCAGGACTAGCGGCGACAGATACGCAGTATTTT. Translating it yields CASSPGLAATDTQYF. Full variable domain (rest looked up from reference TRBV5-5 and TRBJ2-3): DAGVTQSPTHLIKTRGQQVTLRCSPISGHKSVSWYQQVLGQGPQFIFQYYEKEERGRGNFPDRFSARQFPNYSSELNVNALLLGDSALYLCASSPGLAATDTQYFGPGTRLTVL.

The chain recombines TRBV20-1 with TRBJ2-3; D is unclear. V was pared by 2 bases and J by 0 bases, with 12 bases between. Germline CDR1 is DFQATT and CDR2 is SNEGSKA (reference sequence). This CDR3 spans 15 amino acids. The CDR3 bases are TGCAGTGCTAGATCCGCGGATATAAGCACAGATACGCAGTATTTT. Its translation: CSARSADISTDTQYF.

This clonotype was found a few times. V and J are TRBV18 and TRBJ1-5, with D unresolved. CDR3 length equals 14 residues. The germline CDR1 and CDR2 sequences are KGHSH and LQKENI. The V end was cut by 3 bases, the J end by 9 bases, with 15 bases between. In DNA, the CDR3 is TGTGCCAGCTCACCGGGTAGGGTGTCGGTGCCCCAGCATTTT. This encodes CASSPGRVSVPQHF.

The chain recombines TRBV20-1 with TRBJ2-5, with D perhaps TRBD1 (6 bases). The CDR3 has 15 residues. Per the germline V gene, CDR1 is DFQATT and CDR2 is SNEGSKA (reference sequence). V was trimmed by 5 bases and J by 3 bases, leaving 19 bases between them. The CDR3 DNA is TGCAGTGCTCGGGACCCAGGGGATAAAAAAGAGACCCAGTACTTC. Translating gives CSARDPGDKKETQYF.

This clonotype was observed a few times. The chain uses TRBV12-3 or TRBV12-4 and TRBJ1-6; 11 bases are shared with TRBD1. The CDR3 consists of 16 residues. With 5 bases clipped from V and 6 bases from J, the junction kept 6 bases outside the gene matches. DNA of the CDR3: TGTGCCAGCAGTCGATGGACAGGGGGCAGTAATTCACCCCTCCACTTT. This translates into CASSRWTGGSNSPLHF.

The sample holds a few counts of this clonotype. The junction departs from the called germline gene at one end, perhaps through a read error. The chain is built from TRBV12-3 or TRBV12-4 and TRBJ2-5; 9 bases line up with TRBD1. This CDR3 is built from 15 residues. CDR3 loop: CASSLGTGNPETQYF. For the CDR3, the DNA is TGTGCCAGCAGCTTAGGGACAGGGAATCCGGAGACCCAGTACTTC.